The next 13 T cell receptor beta chains were all read from a single sample in a study of early T cells in non-severe SARS-CoV-2 infection. TCRdb ran MiXCR on the 5' RACE reads and lists one entry per CDR3 protein. Altogether roughly 28,000 distinct CDR3 sequences are present, less than 4.5% being singletons, with the ten largest covering 4.5% to 7%. The sample comprised whole blood. The receptors here all came from an adult who was a healthcare worker with PCR-confirmed SARS-CoV-2 infection or an uninfected control (not recorded which).

This clonotype showed up many times. The rearrangement links TRBV27 to TRBJ2-1; a possible D gene is TRBD2 (6 bases). The germline gives CDR1 MNHEY, CDR2 SMNVEV (reference sequence). There are 14 residues in the CDR3. V dropped 2 bases and J dropped 8 bases, with 13 bases sitting between them. CDR3 amino acids: CASSLGYGGDEQFF. As DNA, the CDR3 is TGTGCCAGCAGTTTAGGGTACGGGGGAGATGAGCAGTTCTTC.

The CDR3 spells CASSLGTGFDTQYF. DNA for the CDR3: TGTGCCAGCAGCTTAGGGACAGGGTTCGATACGCAGTATTTT. The genes are TRBV7-2 and TRBJ2-3; 8 nucleotides match TRBD1. The germline gives CDR1 SGHTA, CDR2 FQGNSA. The CDR3 runs 14 residues. Trimming cost V 1 base and J 6 bases; bases outside gene matches: 3. Filled out from reference TRBV7-2 and TRBJ2-3, the complete variable domain reads GAGVSQSPSNKVTEKGKDVELRCDPISGHTALYWYRQSLGQGLEFLIYFQGNSAPDKSGLPSDRFSAERTGGSVSTLTIQRTQQEDSAVYLCASSLGTGFDTQYFGPGTRLTVL.

The chain carries TRBV28 and TRBJ2-7, with unresolved D. The V and J ends lost 7 bases and 2 bases respectively, with 12 bases between them. The CDR3 runs 13 residues. Germline V gives CDR1 MDHEN, CDR2 SYDVKM. The CDR3 loop is CASIRRSPYEQYF. As DNA, the CDR3 is TGTGCCAGCATTCGCAGGTCTCCCTACGAGCAGTACTTC.

This clonotype was observed at least ten times. J is TRBJ2-7 and V is TRBV6-6, with D possibly being TRBD1 or TRBD2 (5 bases each). V lost 8 bases to trimming and J lost 2 bases, with 13 bases between them. CDR3 length: 13 amino acids. Germline V gene sequence: CDR1 MNHNY, CDR2 SVGAGI (reference sequence). CDR3 loop: CASQTGTTYEQYF. The CDR3 nucleotides are TGTGCCAGCCAGACGGGGACCACCTACGAGCAGTACTTC.

This clonotype was detected ten times or more. The chain employs TRBV12-3 or TRBV12-4 and TRBJ1-2; tentative D call: TRBD1 (5 bases). This CDR3 has 15 amino acids. V was trimmed by 5 bases and J by 7 bases, leaving 20 bases between them. CDR3 region: CASSTRVQGAIGYTF. DNA for the CDR3: TGTGCCAGCAGTACCAGGGTTCAAGGAGCTATTGGCTACACCTTC.

The rearrangement joins TRBV7-6 to TRBJ2-2; 9 positions agree with TRBD1. V was pared by 4 bases and J by 0 bases, with 0 bases of the junction left unmatched. The CDR3 length is 15 residues. CDR1 is SGHVS and CDR2 is FNYEAQ in the germline V gene. The CDR3 DNA sequence: TGTGCCAGCAGCTGGACAGGGGCGAACACCGGGGAGCTGTTTTTT. Protein sequence: CASSWTGANTGELFF.

The gene calls are TRBV10-1 and TRBJ2-4; D call uncertain. The CDR3 consists of 14 residues. Germline V gene data show CDR1 as WNHNN and CDR2 as SYGVQD (reference sequence). Trimming pared 3 bases from V and 0 bases from J, leaving 6 bases between. CDR3 DNA: TGCGCCAGCAGTGAAGCCGGAGCCAAAAACATTCAGTACTTC. This translates into CASSEAGAKNIQYF.

The table lists this clonotype with many counts. The J gene is TRBJ2-7, the V gene TRBV27; D ambiguous. Germline CDR1 and CDR2: MNHEY and SMNVEV (reference sequence). With 6 bases removed from V and 4 bases from J, the gap between germline ends came to 10 bases. The CDR3 totals 12 residues. The CDR3 here is CASSPDFYEQYF. The CDR3 coding sequence is TGTGCCAGCAGCCCCGACTTTTACGAGCAGTACTTC.

This clonotype has at least ten counts. The CDR3 DNA reads TGTGCCAGCAGCTCGGGACAAAATAATTCACCCCTCCACTTT. Its translation: CASSSGQNNSPLHF. The chain couples TRBV7-9 to TRBJ1-6; perhaps TRBD1 as D (6 bases). V gave up 4 bases and J gave up 5 bases, with 9 bases separating them. Germline CDR1 reads SEHNR; CDR2 reads FQNEAQ (reference sequence). The CDR3 contains 14 residues. Based on the CDR3 plus reference TRBV7-9 and TRBJ1-6, the full variable domain is DTGVSQNPRHKITKRGQNVTFRCDPISEHNRLYWYRQTLGQGPEFLTYFQNEAQLEKSRLLSDRFSAERPKGSFSTLEIQRTEQGDSAMYLCASSSGQNNSPLHFGNGTRLTVT.

This clonotype was found many times. The DNA for the CDR3 is TGTGCCAGCAGCTATGGGATAAACACAGATACGCAGTATTTT. Residues: CASSYGINTDTQYF. The rearrangement uses TRBV11-2 and TRBJ2-3; D not certain. Trimming removed 4 bases from V and 2 bases from J, with 10 bases in between. CDR1 and CDR2 from the germline V gene are SGHAT and FQNNGV. This CDR3 contains 14 residues.

This clonotype occurred many times. The gene calls are TRBV7-6 and TRBJ2-1, with TRBD1 as a possible D gene (6 bases). The germline V gene has CDR1 SGHVS and CDR2 FNYEAQ. Trimming shortened V by 1 base and J by 7 bases, and 14 bases separated the two germline ends. The CDR3 consists of 15 residues. CDR3 residues: CASSLGGGQTNEQFF. CDR3 coding DNA: TGTGCCAGCAGCTTAGGTGGTGGACAGACAAATGAGCAGTTCTTC.

J is TRBJ1-1 and V is TRBV5-6; the D gene is possibly TRBD1 (6 bases). This CDR3 has 17 amino acids. The germline gives CDR1 SGHDT, CDR2 YYEEEE. V was shortened by 2 bases and J by 1 base, with 18 bases between the two germline ends. CDR3 nucleotide sequence: TGTGCCAGCAGCTTCTACCGTCGGGGGCGCTCGAACACTGAAGCTTTCTTT. Translation: CASSFYRRGRSNTEAFF. The full variable domain, with the rest looked up from reference TRBV5-6 and TRBJ1-1, is DAGVTQSPTHLIKTRGQQVTLRCSPKSGHDTVSWYQQALGQGPQFIFQYYEEEERQRGNFPDRFSGHQFPNYSSELNVNALLLGDSALYLCASSFYRRGRSNTEAFFGQGTRLTVV.

This clonotype came up many times. CDR3 DNA: TGTGCCAGCAGTACCTCTCCGGGCCTTACCTATAATTCACCCCTCCACTTT. It encodes CASSTSPGLTYNSPLHF. The gene calls are TRBV12-3 or TRBV12-4 and TRBJ1-6; D call uncertain. There are 17 residues in the CDR3. Trimming took off 5 bases at V and 2 bases at J, with 16 bases between the two ends.